The 23 T cell receptor beta chains below were found in one sample sequenced in a study of blood T cell repertoires in COVID-19 (dated by TCRdb to 2020 to 2022). The library relied on the immunoSEQ multiplex PCR assay. TCRdb stores this immuneACCESS table with in-frame sequences only. Part of the clones is absent; in the studies checked, under half of the shortfall reflects unresolved V genes, and no reason is known for the rest. The sample includes 490,000 or so clones, with 70% to 90% observed a single time. The leading ten clones occupy approximately 8% of the sample. Sequenced input: PBMCs or T cells enriched from blood (not recorded which). These receptors all stem from a woman aged 55-69 years who had recovered from COVID-19.

The chain has TRBV10-2 and TRBJ1-4, with D uncertain. The V end lost 7 bases, the J end lost 0 bases, and 9 bases lay between the germline ends. There are 14 residues in the CDR3. Germline V gives CDR1 WSHSY, CDR2 SAAADI. Written as DNA, the CDR3 is TGCGCCAGCACGGAGGTAGCAACTAATGAAAAACTGTTTTTT. Translated: CASTEVATNEKLFF.

V gene TRBV19 combines with J gene TRBJ1-4; D not certain. Trimming removed 3 bases at V and 8 bases at J, with 13 bases between. This CDR3 comprises 14 residues. In germline, CDR1 is LNHDA, CDR2 SQIVND (reference sequence). CDR3 amino acids: CASSIWRVGEKLFF. The CDR3, as DNA: TGTGCCAGTAGTATCTGGAGGGTTGGAGAAAAACTGTTTTTT.

This chain uses TRBV5-1 with TRBJ1-6; the match to TRBD1 covers 7 bases. The CDR3 spans 15 residues. Germline values: CDR1 SGHRS, CDR2 YFSETQ. J gave up 7 bases and V 1 base, and 5 bases lay outside the gene matches. The CDR3 is CASSLTVRGNSPLHF. Written as DNA, the CDR3 is TGCGCCAGCAGCTTGACAGTCAGGGGGAATTCACCCCTCCACTTT.

This chain joins TRBV27 and TRBJ2-2, with 7 bases that match TRBD1. V lost 7 bases and J lost 7; bases outside the gene matches: 12. The germline V gene has CDR1 MNHEY and CDR2 SMNVEV (reference sequence). CDR3 size: 15 residues. In DNA, the CDR3 is TGTGCCAGCACCTTGGGGGCCTACAGGGGCGGGGAGCTGTTTTTT. Translation gives CASTLGAYRGGELFF.

The chain recombines TRBV7-2 with TRBJ1-1; D may be TRBD1 (6 bases). V was shortened by 0 bases and J by 8 bases, with 10 bases between the two germline ends. The length of the CDR3 is 13 residues. The V gene's germline CDR1 is SGHTA and CDR2 FQGNSA. CDR3 loop: CASSLAWGREAFF. For the CDR3, the DNA is TGTGCCAGCAGCTTAGCGTGGGGGCGCGAAGCTTTCTTT.

The rearrangement links TRBV12-3 or TRBV12-4 to TRBJ1-2, with D unresolved. Trimming cost V 3 bases and J 7 bases, with 9 bases left between them. The CDR3 consists of 12 residues. This CDR3 reads CASSFLGFGYTF. The CDR3 DNA follows: TGTGCCAGCAGTTTTCTAGGTTTTGGCTACACCTTC.

As for this clone: This specimen includes other DNA sequences encoding the same CDR3. The chain couples TRBV12-5 to TRBJ2-3; D may be TRBD2 (5 bases). Germline V gene lookup returns CDR1 LGHNT and CDR2 FRNRAP. V was clipped by 0 bases and J by 4 bases, with 5 bases between them. This CDR3 contains 13 residues. In DNA form, the CDR3 reads TGTGCTAGTGGTTTGGTACTAGCAGATACGCAGTATTTT. Encoded protein: CASGLVLADTQYF.

V and J are TRBV7-9 and TRBJ2-3; D possibly corresponds to TRBD2 (7 bases). V was cut by 2 bases and J by 4 bases, with 10 bases left in between. CDR3 length equals 14 residues. Germline lookup yields CDR1 SEHNR and CDR2 FQNEAQ (reference sequence). CDR3 in DNA: TGTGCCAGCAGCTTAAGGGGGGGAGCAGATACGCAGTATTTT. Amino acid sequence: CASSLRGGADTQYF.

The chain joins TRBV6-5 to TRBJ2-6; weak D call: TRBD1 (5 bases). Germline V gives CDR1 MNHEY, CDR2 SVGAGI. The CDR3 is 15 residues long. Trimming took 4 bases from V and 4 from J, leaving 11 bases between them. CDR3 DNA: TGTGCCAGCAGTTCGCCGACAGCCGGGGCCAACGTCCTGACTTTC. It translates to CASSSPTAGANVLTF.

V is TRBV30 and J is TRBJ2-1; 9 nucleotides line up with TRBD2. The CDR3 spans 15 residues. Germline assignment: CDR1 GTSNPN and CDR2 SVGIG (reference sequence). Trimming at V came to 3 bases and at J to 4 bases, leaving 7 bases not matched to a gene. In DNA, the CDR3 is TGTGCCTGGAGCCGGGGAGCGGGGGGTTACAATGAGCAGTTCTTC. This codes for CAWSRGAGGYNEQFF.

With regard to this clone: One end of the junction fails to match germline, which may point to a read error. The chain uses TRBV4-2 and TRBJ1-1, with D possibly matching TRBD1 (5 bases). The length of the CDR3 is 15 residues. Germline lookup yields CDR1 LGHNA and CDR2 YNFKEQ. CDR3 residues: CASSQEYRGNSEAFF. DNA of the CDR3: TGTGCCAGCAGCCAAGAGTATCGGGGGAACAGTGAAGCTTTCTTT.

This clone was recorded once. Here the CDR3 DNA reads TGCGCCAGCAGCCCGGACCCGACTAGCGGGGGCACAGATACGCAGTATTTT. It translates to CASSPDPTSGGTDTQYF. This chain uses TRBV5-1 with TRBJ2-3; 11 positions match TRBD2. The V gene end was trimmed by 4 bases and the J gene end by 1 base; junction bases not matched to a gene: 8. This CDR3 has 17 amino acids. Per the germline V gene, CDR1 is SGHRS and CDR2 is YFSETQ. The whole variable domain, remainder taken from reference TRBV5-1 and TRBJ2-3, is KAGVTQTPRYLIKTRGQQVTLSCSPISGHRSVSWYQQTPGQGLQFLFEYFSETQRNKGNFPGRFSGRQFSNSRSEMNVSTLELGDSALYLCASSPDPTSGGTDTQYFGPGTRLTVL.

The CDR3 loop reads CSVPRENTEAFF. In DNA form, the CDR3 reads TGCAGCGTCCCGAGGGAGAACACTGAAGCTTTCTTT. This chain uses TRBV29-1 with TRBJ1-1; unclear D gene. Germline lookup yields CDR1 SQVTM and CDR2 ANQGSEA. The V end was cut by 6 bases, the J end by 1 base, with 9 bases between. The CDR3 extends over 12 amino acids.

This rearrangement joins TRBV7-8 to TRBJ2-3, with 8 positions matching TRBD2. The CDR3 contains 18 residues. Trimming cost V 3 bases and J 2 bases; bases outside gene matches: 13. Germline loops: CDR1 SGHVS, CDR2 FQNEAQ. In DNA form, the CDR3 reads TGTGCCAGCAGCTTGTCTACTACCGGGACTAGGATCACAGATACGCAGTATTTT. This gives the protein CASSLSTTGTRITDTQYF. Looking up the rest from reference TRBV7-8 and TRBJ2-3 gives the full variable domain: GAGVSQSPRYKVAKRGQDVALRCDPISGHVSLFWYQQALGQGPEFLTYFQNEAQLDKSGLPSDRFFAERPEGSVSTLKIQRTQQEDSAVYLCASSLSTTGTRITDTQYFGPGTRLTVL.

This clone was seen more than once but under ten times. This sequence joins TRBV7-8 and TRBJ1-3, with a tentative D call TRBD1 (5 bases). The germline V and J ends were trimmed by 4 bases and 0 bases, with 13 bases remaining between them. Germline V gives CDR1 SGHVS, CDR2 FQNEAQ. The CDR3 loop spans 16 amino acids. CDR3 loop: CASSSEGVSSGNTIYF. The CDR3 DNA is TGTGCCAGCAGCTCCGAAGGGGTTAGCTCTGGAAACACCATATATTTT.

This clone came up a few times. The rearrangement links TRBV30 to TRBJ1-3, with unresolved D. Germline-derived CDR1 and CDR2 are GTSNPN and SVGIG (reference sequence). The CDR3 loop spans 12 amino acids. V was cut by 3 bases and J by 1 base, with 4 bases left in between. The CDR3 region has the DNA TGTGCCTGGAGGTTATCTGGAAACACCATATATTTT. Amino acid sequence: CAWRLSGNTIYF.

V and J are TRBV7-9 and TRBJ1-1; no definite D call. This CDR3 spans 12 amino acids. The germline V and J ends were trimmed by 4 bases and 2 bases, with 5 bases remaining between them. Looked up from germline, CDR1 is SEHNR and CDR2 is FQNEAQ (reference sequence). Written as DNA, the CDR3 is TGTGCCAGCAGCTATCTAAACACTGAAGCTTTCTTT. Translating gives CASSYLNTEAFF.

This clone was seen more than once but under ten times. This same CDR3 is encoded by further DNA sequences in the sample. This chain links TRBV18 with TRBJ1-4; D gene uncertain. This CDR3 is built from 14 residues. V lost 3 bases and J 0 bases, leaving 5 bases between the germline ends. CDR1 is KGHSH, CDR2 LQKENI, per germline. The CDR3 protein is CASSPSATNEKLFF. The CDR3 DNA is TGTGCCAGCTCACCGAGTGCAACTAATGAAAAACTGTTTTTT.

The chain links TRBV28 to TRBJ2-3, with 8 bases identical to TRBD1. The V gene's germline CDR1 is MDHEN and CDR2 SYDVKM. J gave up 4 bases and V 3 bases, and 9 bases lay outside the gene matches. This CDR3 is built from 16 residues. The CDR3 region has the DNA TGTGCCAGCAGTTTCTTGTCGGACAGGGTTGCAGATACGCAGTATTTT. This gives the protein CASSFLSDRVADTQYF.

V and J are TRBV5-4 and TRBJ2-5, with 8 positions matching TRBD1. Trimming removed 0 bases from V and 0 bases from J; junction bases left unmatched: 4. CDR3 length equals 16 residues. Germline-derived CDR1 and CDR2 are SGHNT and YYREEE (reference sequence). The CDR3 spells CASSLARDRHQETQYF. The DNA of the CDR3 is TGTGCCAGCAGCTTGGCCCGGGACAGGCACCAAGAGACCCAGTACTTC.

The J gene is TRBJ2-7, the V gene TRBV6-5, with D perhaps TRBD2 (5 bases). The CDR3 covers 15 residues. Trimming shortened V by 7 bases and J by 5 bases, and 21 bases separated the two germline ends. The germline V gene encodes CDR1 MNHEY and CDR2 SVGAGI. The CDR3 loop reads CASNPGGEALHEQYV. DNA for the CDR3: TGTGCCAGCAACCCTGGAGGCGAGGCCCTCCACGAGCAGTACGTC.

The table lists this clone with a count of one. The chain uses TRBV24-1 and TRBJ2-1, with D tentatively TRBD1 (6 bases). Per the germline V gene, CDR1 is KGHDR and CDR2 is SFDVKD. CDR3 length: 16 residues. Trimming stripped 6 bases from V and 3 bases from J, with 17 bases between. The CDR3 loop is CATSSIAGDNYNEQFF. The CDR3 coding sequence is TGTGCCACCAGTTCTATTGCCGGGGACAACTACAATGAGCAGTTCTTC.

The rearrangement uses TRBV7-2 and TRBJ2-7; tentative D call: TRBD1 (5 bases). The CDR3 is 14 residues long. CDR1 and CDR2 (germline): SGHTA, FQGNSA. The ends were cut back, 5 bases at V and 2 bases at J, with 13 bases in the middle. As DNA, the CDR3 is TGTGCCAGCAGCCCAGACAGCGTGGCCTACGAGCAGTACTTC. It yields the protein CASSPDSVAYEQYF.